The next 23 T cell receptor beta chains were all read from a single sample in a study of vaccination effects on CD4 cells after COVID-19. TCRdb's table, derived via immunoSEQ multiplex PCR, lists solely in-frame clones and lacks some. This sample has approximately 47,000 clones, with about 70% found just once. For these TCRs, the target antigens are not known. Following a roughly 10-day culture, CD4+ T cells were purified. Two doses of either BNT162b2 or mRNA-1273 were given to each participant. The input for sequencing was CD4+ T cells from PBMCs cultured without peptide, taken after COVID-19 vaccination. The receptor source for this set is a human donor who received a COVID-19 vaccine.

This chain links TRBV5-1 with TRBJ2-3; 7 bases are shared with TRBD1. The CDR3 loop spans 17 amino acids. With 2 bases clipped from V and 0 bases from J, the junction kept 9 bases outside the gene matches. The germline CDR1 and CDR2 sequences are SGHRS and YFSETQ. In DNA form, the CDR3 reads TGCGCCAGCAGCTTACGAAGGACAGGCGGTAGCACAGATACGCAGTATTTT. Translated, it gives CASSLRRTGGSTDTQYF.

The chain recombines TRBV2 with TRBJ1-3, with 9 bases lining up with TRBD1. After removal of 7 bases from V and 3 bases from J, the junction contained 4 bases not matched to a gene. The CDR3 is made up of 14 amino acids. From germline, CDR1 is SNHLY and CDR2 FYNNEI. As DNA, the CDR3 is TGTGCCAGCAAGGGACAGGGAGGTGGAAACACCATATATTTT. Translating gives CASKGQGGGNTIYF.

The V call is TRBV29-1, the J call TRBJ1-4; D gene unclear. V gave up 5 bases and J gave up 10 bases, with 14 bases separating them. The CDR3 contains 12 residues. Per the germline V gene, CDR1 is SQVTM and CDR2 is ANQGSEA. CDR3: CSVSGGRGKLFF. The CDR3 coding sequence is TGCAGCGTTTCAGGCGGTCGGGGAAAACTGTTTTTT.

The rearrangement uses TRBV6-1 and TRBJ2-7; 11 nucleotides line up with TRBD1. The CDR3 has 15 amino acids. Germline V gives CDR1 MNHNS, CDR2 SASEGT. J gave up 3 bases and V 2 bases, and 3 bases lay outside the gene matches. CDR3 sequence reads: CASSERTGGFYEQYF. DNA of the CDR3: TGTGCCAGCAGTGAAAGGACAGGGGGCTTCTACGAGCAGTACTTC.

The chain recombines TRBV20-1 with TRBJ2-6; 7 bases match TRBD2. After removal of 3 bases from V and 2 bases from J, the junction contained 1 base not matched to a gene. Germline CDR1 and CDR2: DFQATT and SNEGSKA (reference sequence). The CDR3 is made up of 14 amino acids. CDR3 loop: CSASGRAGANVLTF. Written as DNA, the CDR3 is TGCAGTGCTAGTGGGAGGGCTGGGGCCAACGTCCTGACTTTC.

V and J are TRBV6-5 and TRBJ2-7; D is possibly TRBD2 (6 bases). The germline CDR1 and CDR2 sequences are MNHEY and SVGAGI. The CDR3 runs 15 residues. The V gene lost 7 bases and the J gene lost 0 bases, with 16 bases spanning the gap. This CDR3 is CASKFGGSNSYEQYF. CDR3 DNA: TGTGCCAGCAAATTTGGGGGGTCAAACTCCTACGAGCAGTACTTC.

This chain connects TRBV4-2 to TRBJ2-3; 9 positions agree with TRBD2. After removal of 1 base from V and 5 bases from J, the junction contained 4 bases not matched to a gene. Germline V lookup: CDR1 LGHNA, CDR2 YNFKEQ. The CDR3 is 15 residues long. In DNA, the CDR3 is TGTGCCAGCAGCCAAGGACGGACTAGCGTAGATACGCAGTATTTT. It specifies CASSQGRTSVDTQYF.

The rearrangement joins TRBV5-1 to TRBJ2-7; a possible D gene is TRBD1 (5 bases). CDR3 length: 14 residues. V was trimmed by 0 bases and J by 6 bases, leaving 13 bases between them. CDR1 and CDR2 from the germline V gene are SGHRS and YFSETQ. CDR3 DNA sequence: TGCGCCAGCAGCTTGGTAGGGCAGGGCTTCGAGCAGTACTTC. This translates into CASSLVGQGFEQYF.

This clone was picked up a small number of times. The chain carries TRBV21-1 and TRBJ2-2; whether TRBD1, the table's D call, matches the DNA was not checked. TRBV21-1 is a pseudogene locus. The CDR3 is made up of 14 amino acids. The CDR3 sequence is CARTLRGQSGELFF. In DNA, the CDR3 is TGTGCCAGAACCCTCAGGGGGCAGTCCGGGGAGCTGTTTTTT.

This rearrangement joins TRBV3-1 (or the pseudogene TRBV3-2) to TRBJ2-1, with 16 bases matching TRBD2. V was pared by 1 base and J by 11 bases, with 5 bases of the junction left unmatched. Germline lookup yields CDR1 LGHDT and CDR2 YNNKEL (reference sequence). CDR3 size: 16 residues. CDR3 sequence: CASSQGGLAGGRQQFF. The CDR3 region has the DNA TGTGCCAGCAGCCAAGGGGGACTAGCGGGGGGGCGGCAGCAGTTCTTC.

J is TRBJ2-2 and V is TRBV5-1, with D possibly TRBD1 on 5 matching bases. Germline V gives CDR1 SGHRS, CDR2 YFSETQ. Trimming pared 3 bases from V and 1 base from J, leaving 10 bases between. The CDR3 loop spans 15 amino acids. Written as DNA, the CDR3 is TGCGCCAGCAGCTCAAACAGGATGAACACCGGGGAGCTGTTTTTT. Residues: CASSSNRMNTGELFF. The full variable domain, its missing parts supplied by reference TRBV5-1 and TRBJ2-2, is KAGVTQTPRYLIKTRGQQVTLSCSPISGHRSVSWYQQTPGQGLQFLFEYFSETQRNKGNFPGRFSGRQFSNSRSEMNVSTLELGDSALYLCASSSNRMNTGELFFGEGSRLTVL.

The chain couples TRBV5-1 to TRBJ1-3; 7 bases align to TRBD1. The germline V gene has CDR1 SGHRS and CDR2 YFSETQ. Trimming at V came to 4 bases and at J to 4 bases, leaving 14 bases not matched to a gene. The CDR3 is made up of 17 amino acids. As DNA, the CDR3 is TGCGCCAGCAGCCCCCGGGACAGCGTTTTGCGAGGAAACACCATATATTTT. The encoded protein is CASSPRDSVLRGNTIYF.

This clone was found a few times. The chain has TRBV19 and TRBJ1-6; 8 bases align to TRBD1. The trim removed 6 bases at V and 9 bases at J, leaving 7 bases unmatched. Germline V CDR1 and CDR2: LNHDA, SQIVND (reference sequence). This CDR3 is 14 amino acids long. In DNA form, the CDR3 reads TGTGCCAGTAGCGTGGACAGGGTCGTTTCACCCCTCCACTTT. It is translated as CASSVDRVVSPLHF.

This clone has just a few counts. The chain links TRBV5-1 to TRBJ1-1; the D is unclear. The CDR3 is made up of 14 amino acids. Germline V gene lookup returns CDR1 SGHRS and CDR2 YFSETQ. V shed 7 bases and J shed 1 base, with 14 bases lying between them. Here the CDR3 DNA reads TGCGCCAGCGGGAAGAGCACTACGAACACTGAAGCTTTCTTT. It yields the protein CASGKSTTNTEAFF.

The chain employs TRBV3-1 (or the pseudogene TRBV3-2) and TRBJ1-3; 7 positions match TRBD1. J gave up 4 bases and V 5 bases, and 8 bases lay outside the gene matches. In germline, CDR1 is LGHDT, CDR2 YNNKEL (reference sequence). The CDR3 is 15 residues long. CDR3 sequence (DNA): TGTGCCAGCAGCTCCTCGACAGGGCAAGGAAACACCATATATTTT. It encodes CASSSSTGQGNTIYF.

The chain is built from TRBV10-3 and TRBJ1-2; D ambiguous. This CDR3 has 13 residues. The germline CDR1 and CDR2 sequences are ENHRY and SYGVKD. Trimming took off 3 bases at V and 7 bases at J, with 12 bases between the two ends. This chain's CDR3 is CAISEIEGSGYTF. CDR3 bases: TGTGCCATCAGTGAAATCGAAGGCTCTGGCTACACCTTC.

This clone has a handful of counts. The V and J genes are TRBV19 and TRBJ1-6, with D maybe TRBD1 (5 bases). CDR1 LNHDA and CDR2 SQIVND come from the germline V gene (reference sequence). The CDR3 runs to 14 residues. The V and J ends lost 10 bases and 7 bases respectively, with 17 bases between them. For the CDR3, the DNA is TGTGCCACCTCGCCGGGACGCGCAAATTCACCCCTCCACTTT. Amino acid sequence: CATSPGRANSPLHF.

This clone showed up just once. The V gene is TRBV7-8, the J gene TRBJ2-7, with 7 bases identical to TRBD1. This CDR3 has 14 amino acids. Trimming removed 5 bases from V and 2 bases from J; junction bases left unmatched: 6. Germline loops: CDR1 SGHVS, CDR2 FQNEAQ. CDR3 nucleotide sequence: TGTGCCAGCAGCCCACAGGGGAGAACCTACGAGCAGTACTTC. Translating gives CASSPQGRTYEQYF.

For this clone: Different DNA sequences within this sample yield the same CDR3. The CDR3 DNA follows: TGTGCCAGCAGCTTAGGGGGAACTAGCACAGATACGCAGTATTTT. It specifies CASSLGGTSTDTQYF. The chain is built from TRBV11-3 and TRBJ2-3; D not certain. From germline, CDR1 is SGHNT and CDR2 YENEEA. CDR3 size: 15 residues. Deletions cut 1 base from V and 0 bases from J, with 8 bases between.

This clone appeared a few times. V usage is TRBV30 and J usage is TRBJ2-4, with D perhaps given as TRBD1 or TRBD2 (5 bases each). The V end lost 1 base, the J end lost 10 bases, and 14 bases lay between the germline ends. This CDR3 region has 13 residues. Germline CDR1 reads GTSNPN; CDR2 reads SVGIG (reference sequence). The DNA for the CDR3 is TGTGCCTGGAGTGGGGGACGGGGAATGATTCAGTACTTC. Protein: CAWSGGRGMIQYF.

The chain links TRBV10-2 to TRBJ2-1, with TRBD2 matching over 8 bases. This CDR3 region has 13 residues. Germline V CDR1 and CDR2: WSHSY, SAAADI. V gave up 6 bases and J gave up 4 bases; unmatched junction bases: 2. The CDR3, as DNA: TGCGCCAGCAGACTAGCGGAGTACAATGAGCAGTTCTTC. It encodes CASRLAEYNEQFF.

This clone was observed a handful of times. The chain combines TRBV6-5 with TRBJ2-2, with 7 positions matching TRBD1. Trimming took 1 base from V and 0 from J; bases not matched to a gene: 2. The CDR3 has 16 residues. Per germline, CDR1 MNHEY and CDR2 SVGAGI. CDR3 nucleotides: TGTGCCAGCAGTTACTTTGGGACAGCGAACACCGGGGAGCTGTTTTTT. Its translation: CASSYFGTANTGELFF.

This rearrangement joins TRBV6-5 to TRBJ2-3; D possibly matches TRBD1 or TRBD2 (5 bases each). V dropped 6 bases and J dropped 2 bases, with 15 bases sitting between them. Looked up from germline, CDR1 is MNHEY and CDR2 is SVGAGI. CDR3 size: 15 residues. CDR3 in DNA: TGTGCCAGCAGGCCCGGGACCCGGCACACAGATACGCAGTATTTT. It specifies CASRPGTRHTDTQYF.